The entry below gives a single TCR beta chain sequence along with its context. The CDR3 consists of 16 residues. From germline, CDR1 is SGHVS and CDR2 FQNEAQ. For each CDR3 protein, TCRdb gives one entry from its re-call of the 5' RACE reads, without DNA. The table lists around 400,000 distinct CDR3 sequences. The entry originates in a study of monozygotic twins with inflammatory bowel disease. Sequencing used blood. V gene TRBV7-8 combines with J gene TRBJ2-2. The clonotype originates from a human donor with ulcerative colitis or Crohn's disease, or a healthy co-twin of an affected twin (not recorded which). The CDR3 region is CASSLASPGNTGELFF.